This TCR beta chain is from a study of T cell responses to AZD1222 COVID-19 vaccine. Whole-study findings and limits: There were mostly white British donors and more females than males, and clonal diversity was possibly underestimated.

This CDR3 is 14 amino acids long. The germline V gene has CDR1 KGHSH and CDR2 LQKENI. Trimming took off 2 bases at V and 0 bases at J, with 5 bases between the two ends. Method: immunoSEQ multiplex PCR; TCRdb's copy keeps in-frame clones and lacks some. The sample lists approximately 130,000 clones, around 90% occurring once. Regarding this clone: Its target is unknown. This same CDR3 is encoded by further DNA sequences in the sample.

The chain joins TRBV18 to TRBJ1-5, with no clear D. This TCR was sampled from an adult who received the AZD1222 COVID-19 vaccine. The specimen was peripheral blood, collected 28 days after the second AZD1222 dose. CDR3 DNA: TGTGCCAGCTCACCAGGGAATAGCAATCAGCCCCAGCATTTT. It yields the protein CASSPGNSNQPQHF.